The 14 T cell receptor beta chains presented below share a single source sample, sequenced in a study of blood T cell repertoires in COVID-19. Sequencing used immunoSEQ multiplex PCR; TCRdb keeps in-frame clones, though not all of them. The table shows roughly 380,000 clones, with 80% to 90% occurring only once. The sequenced sample was PBMCs or T cells enriched from blood (not recorded which). The receptors were gathered from a man aged 25 to 40 who had recovered from COVID-19.

The chain uses TRBV30 and TRBJ1-6; tentatively, D is TRBD1 (5 bases). The germline CDR1 and CDR2 sequences are GTSNPN and SVGIG (reference sequence). The CDR3 has 13 amino acids. Trimming cost V 4 bases and J 6 bases, with 10 bases left between them. CDR3 bases: TGTGCCTGGACTCATCAGGGTAATTCACCCCTCCACTTT. The encoded protein is CAWTHQGNSPLHF.

The chain combines TRBV9 with TRBJ2-7; 11 bases fit TRBD2. Germline V gene data show CDR1 as SGDLS and CDR2 as YYNGEE. Trimming cost V 4 bases and J 0 bases; bases outside gene matches: 3. This CDR3 spans 15 amino acids. For the CDR3, the DNA is TGTGCCAGCAGCATTACTAGCGGGAGCTCCTACGAGCAGTACTTC. Encoded protein: CASSITSGSSYEQYF.

The chain joins TRBV2 to TRBJ2-2, with 7 nucleotides matching TRBD1. The CDR3 is 14 residues long. Germline V lookup: CDR1 SNHLY, CDR2 FYNNEI. V gave up 0 bases and J gave up 8 bases; unmatched junction bases: 3. The DNA for the CDR3 is TGTGCCAGCAGTGAAGCGGGACAGTCTGGGGAGCTGTTTTTT. This sequence encodes CASSEAGQSGELFF.

The J gene is TRBJ2-1, the V gene TRBV5-1, with D possibly TRBD2 on 6 matching bases. Germline V gives CDR1 SGHRS, CDR2 YFSETQ. V gave up 0 bases and J gave up 9 bases, with 10 bases separating them. The CDR3 runs to 13 residues. CDR3 loop: CASSLVKEGEQFF. The CDR3 region has the DNA TGCGCCAGCAGCTTGGTGAAGGAGGGTGAGCAGTTCTTC.

The genes are TRBV6-5 and TRBJ2-5, with 9 bases aligning to TRBD1. Germline trimming cut 2 bases from V and 7 bases from J; bases unmatched to any gene: 11. Germline CDR1 and CDR2: MNHEY and SVGAGI. The CDR3 has 16 residues. The CDR3 is CASSYVRSGTGWTQYF. CDR3 in DNA: TGTGCCAGCAGTTACGTGAGGTCCGGGACAGGGTGGACCCAGTACTTC.

The chain has TRBV5-1 and TRBJ2-7; D might be TRBD1 (5 bases). Germline V gives CDR1 SGHRS, CDR2 YFSETQ. CDR3 length equals 14 residues. Trimming pared 8 bases from V and 3 bases from J, leaving 18 bases between. The CDR3 sequence is CASYRTPEIYEQYF. CDR3 in DNA: TGCGCCAGTTACAGGACCCCGGAAATCTACGAGCAGTACTTC. The full variable domain, completed using reference TRBV5-1 and TRBJ2-7, is KAGVTQTPRYLIKTRGQQVTLSCSPISGHRSVSWYQQTPGQGLQFLFEYFSETQRNKGNFPGRFSGRQFSNSRSEMNVSTLELGDSALYLCASYRTPEIYEQYFGPGTRLTVT.

Points on this clone: At one of its ends the junction is not consistent with the germline gene, which may arise from a read error. CDR3 DNA sequence: TGTGCCAGCAGCCTAGCGGGGCAGGGTGAAGCTTTCTTT. Translation gives CASSLAGQGEAFF. This chain uses TRBV7-8 with TRBJ1-1, with TRBD1 as a possible D gene (5 bases). This CDR3 comprises 13 residues. Germline CDR1 SGHVS, CDR2 FQNEAQ.

The chain links TRBV11-2 to TRBJ2-2; TRBD1 is a possible D gene (6 bases). The V end was cut by 3 bases, the J end by 2 bases, with 13 bases between. The germline V gene has CDR1 SGHAT and CDR2 FQNNGV. This CDR3 has 16 amino acids. The CDR3 loop is CASSFSGTLNTGELFF. Here the CDR3 DNA reads TGTGCCAGCAGCTTCTCCGGGACACTTAACACCGGGGAGCTGTTTTTT.

DNA for the CDR3: TGTGCCAGCAGTGAGGTAACGGATGGCTACACCTTC. The encoded protein is CASSEVTDGYTF. The rearrangement joins TRBV6-1 to TRBJ1-2; D ambiguous. The V and J ends lost 3 bases and 6 bases respectively, with 8 bases between them. The CDR3 length is 12 residues. CDR1 and CDR2 from the germline V gene are MNHNS and SASEGT.

The CDR3 here is CASSPPGQGFYGYTF. For the CDR3, the DNA is TGTGCCAGCAGTCCCCCGGGACAGGGCTTTTATGGCTACACCTTC. The chain links TRBV28 to TRBJ1-2; 9 positions agree with TRBD1. V shed 5 bases, J shed 5 bases, and the junction held 9 bases outside the gene matches. The germline gives CDR1 MDHEN, CDR2 SYDVKM. The CDR3 runs 15 residues.

The chain is built from TRBV15 and TRBJ2-1, with a possible D match to TRBD2 (7 bases). V was cut by 1 base and J by 4 bases, with 11 bases left in between. Germline-derived CDR1 and CDR2 are LNHNV and YYDKDF (reference sequence). The CDR3 is made up of 15 amino acids. The CDR3 DNA is TGTGCCACCAGCAGAGTGAGGGGGGGTTACAATGAGCAGTTCTTC. This gives the protein CATSRVRGGYNEQFF.

The CDR3 DNA follows: TGTGCCAGCAGTTACTCGGGAGGGGCCTCCTACGAGCAGTACTTC. This encodes CASSYSGGASYEQYF. The rearrangement uses TRBV6-5 and TRBJ2-7, with 7 bases fitting TRBD2. Trimming removed 0 bases from V and 0 bases from J; junction bases left unmatched: 2. The CDR3 length is 15 residues. Germline V CDR1 and CDR2: MNHEY, SVGAGI.

In DNA form, the CDR3 reads TGTGCCAGCAGTCCGTTAGCGGGCGGTAGGTTCTTC. Protein product: CASSPLAGGRFF. This chain uses TRBV12-3 or TRBV12-4 with TRBJ2-1; TRBD2 aligns across 7 bases. With V trimmed by 5 bases and J by 15 bases, 10 bases remained unmatched. The CDR3 is made up of 12 amino acids.

The rearrangement joins TRBV18 to TRBJ2-5; weak D call: TRBD2 (6 bases). Trimming took off 1 base at V and 5 bases at J, with 11 bases between the two ends. The CDR3 runs 14 residues. Germline loops: CDR1 KGHSH, CDR2 LQKENI. The CDR3 is CASSPQSGRETQYF. In nucleotides, the CDR3 is TGTGCCAGCTCACCACAATCAGGGAGGGAGACCCAGTACTTC.